This T cell receptor beta chain was observed in a study of post-analysis software for immune sequencing data. Study-wide points: The F measure placed samples prepared in the same batch into strongly shared clusters. When patients were compared with controls, 5 or 6 TRBV segments were more frequent, TRBV5-6, TRBV5-1 and TRBV20-1 among them. Controls significantly exceeded multiple sclerosis patients in normalized Chao1 diversity.

Tagging with unique molecular identifiers was a feature of the TCR beta cDNA libraries. The authors obtained some 500,000 cDNA molecules from approximately 1 to 10 million T cells. TCRdb processed the PCR reads anew with MiXCR; each CDR3 protein has one entry. This sample has about 570,000 distinct CDR3 sequences; less than 40% occur once, and the top ten carry around 6.1%. This CDR3 spans 13 amino acids. Trimming took off 3 bases at V and 1 base at J, with 4 bases between the two ends. From germline, CDR1 is KGHSH and CDR2 LQKENI. This clonotype was seen a few times. No antigen is known for it. The sequenced material came from blood. This receptor was obtained from a girl younger than 18 with multiple sclerosis. The chain combines TRBV18 with TRBJ1-3; no definite D call. CDR3 sequence (DNA): TGTGCCAGCTCACCCGGGTCTGGAAACACCATATATTTT. Its protein product is CASSPGSGNTIYF.